This T cell receptor (beta chain) was recovered during a study of T cells expressing NK-cell markers. Study at large: One of eight sequenced donors was HCMV-seronegative; the other seven were seropositive. Points from the study as a whole: Each of six donors carried dominant NKG2C+ clonotypes accounting for about 1.0-8% of CD8+ T cells. Expanded clones of NKG2C+ T cells had an unclear HCMV specificity.

The CDR3 is 15 residues long. Per germline, CDR1 DFQATT and CDR2 SNEGSKA (reference sequence). TCRdb reprocessed the 5' RACE reads and stores each CDR3 protein as one record, lacking DNA. In all, the sample yields around 470,000 distinct CDR3 sequences. In regard to this clonotype: Its antigen is currently unknown.

Sequencing was done on a sample of blood T cells: a sorted CD56 or NKG2C T cell subset, CD4+ or CD8+ T cells, or bulk PBMC T cells (not recorded which). The V call is TRBV20-1, the J call TRBJ2-1; without DNA, the TCRdb call of TRBD2 cannot be checked. The TCR was taken from a woman between 45 and 65 years old in good health. The chain's CDR3 is CSARDFGGLAAEQFF.